This T cell receptor beta chain was found in a study of early T cells in non-severe SARS-CoV-2 infection. Across the study: The study sequenced bulk RNA from unsorted whole blood, with chains unpaired. Study-wide results and caveats: In VDJdb matching, anti-spike CD8 responses were favored while private and CD4 specificities went missing.

Individual cDNA molecules carried attached unique molecular identifiers. TCRdb used MiXCR to reprocess the 5' RACE reads, holding one entry per CDR3 protein. The sample comprises roughly 70,000 distinct CDR3 sequences, around an eighth of which are singletons, and around 1.3% rests with the top ten. The CDR3 is made up of 13 amino acids. Germline CDR1 and CDR2: SNHLY and FYNNEI. J lost 6 bases, V lost 8 bases, and 6 bases had no gene match. This clonotype was seen repeatedly, ten times or more. What it recognizes is unknown. The chain recombines TRBV2 with TRBJ1-2; 10 positions match TRBD1. The origin of this receptor is an adult who was a healthcare worker with PCR-confirmed SARS-CoV-2 infection or an uninfected control (not recorded which). The sequenced material came from whole blood. The CDR3 is CASEDRGIDGYTF. Written as DNA, the CDR3 is TGTGCCAGCGAGGACAGGGGGATCGATGGCTACACCTTC.